This T cell receptor (beta chain) is from a study of T-cell memory formation after mild COVID-19. General study points: Some responding clones appeared in pre-infection memory, suggesting cross-reactive memory joined. Largely, contracting CD4+ clones fell within CM and EM, and contracting CD8+ clones within EMRA.

Trimming pared 1 base from V and 7 bases from J, leaving 11 bases between. This CDR3 comprises 13 residues. TCRdb re-derived calls from the 5' RACE reads in MiXCR, one entry per CDR3 protein. The data hold around 140,000 distinct CDR3 sequences, with approximately 5.7% observed a single time. Many counts were recorded for this clonotype. What it recognizes is unknown. The sample comprised PBMCs or a T cell subset sorted from them (not recorded which). The chain employs TRBV12-3 or TRBV12-4 and TRBJ2-7, with D perhaps TRBD1 (5 bases). The sequence came from an adult woman who had mild COVID-19 (a few samples of this study predate the infection). Cell type and time point are not known. CDR3 in DNA: TGTGCCAGCAGTTTAGACAGGACCAGGGAGCAGTACTTC. This sequence encodes CASSLDRTREQYF.